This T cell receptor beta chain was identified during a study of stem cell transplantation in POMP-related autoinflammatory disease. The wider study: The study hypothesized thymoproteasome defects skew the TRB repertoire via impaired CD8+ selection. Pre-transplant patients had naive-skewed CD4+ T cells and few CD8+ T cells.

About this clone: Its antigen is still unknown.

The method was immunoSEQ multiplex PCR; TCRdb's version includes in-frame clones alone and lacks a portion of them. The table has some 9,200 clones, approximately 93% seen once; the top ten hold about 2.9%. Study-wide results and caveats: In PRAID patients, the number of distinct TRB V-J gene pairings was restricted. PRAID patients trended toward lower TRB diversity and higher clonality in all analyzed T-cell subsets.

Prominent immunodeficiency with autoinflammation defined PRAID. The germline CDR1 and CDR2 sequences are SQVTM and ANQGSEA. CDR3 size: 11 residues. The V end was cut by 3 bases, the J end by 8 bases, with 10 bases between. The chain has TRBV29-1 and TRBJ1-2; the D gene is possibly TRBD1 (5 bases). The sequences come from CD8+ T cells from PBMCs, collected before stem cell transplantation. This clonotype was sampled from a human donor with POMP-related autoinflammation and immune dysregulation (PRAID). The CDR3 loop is CSVDPGSGYTF. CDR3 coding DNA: TGCAGCGTTGACCCAGGGAGCGGCTACACCTTC.